The source of this T cell receptor (beta chain) is a study of T cell responses to AZD1222 COVID-19 vaccine. Study outcomes and limitations: Two doses of AZD1222 preceded a rise in Spike-specific TCR breadth and depth.

In the case of this clone: The antigen remains undetermined.

Germline V lookup: CDR1 SGHNT, CDR2 YYREEE (reference sequence). The J segment lost 8 bases and the V segment lost 1 base, leaving 8 bases of the junction unmatched. This CDR3 region has 15 residues. TCRdb's table, derived via immunoSEQ multiplex PCR, lists solely in-frame clones and lacks some. Here the sample spans 60,000 to 70,000 clones, 85% being singletons. The sample was peripheral blood, taken on day 0 of AZD1222 vaccination. The chain has TRBV5-4 and TRBJ1-4; 7 bases align to TRBD1. The TCR sequence derives from an adult in good health. The CDR3 DNA is TGTGCCAGCAGCTTGAACTCGGCAGGGGGGGAAAAACTGTTTTTT. This gives the protein CASSLNSAGGEKLFF.